The T cell receptor beta chain under discussion was sequenced for a study of T cell responses to AZD1222 COVID-19 vaccine. Regarding the study as a whole: Repertoires were obtained solely post-peak T cell response. Baseline seropositives among AZD1222 recipients totaled only 5 to 7.

Germline V gene lookup returns CDR1 MDHEN and CDR2 SYDVKM. Trimming shortened V by 5 bases and J by 0 bases, and 16 bases separated the two germline ends. The CDR3 has 16 residues. TCRdb's copy holds only in-frame clones and misses some; the assay was immunoSEQ multiplex PCR. The sample lists roughly 150,000 clones, around 90% occurring once. On this clone: Its target is unknown.

The source is an adult who received the AZD1222 COVID-19 vaccine. The J gene is TRBJ2-5, the V gene TRBV28; D is unresolved. The input for sequencing was peripheral blood, taken 28 days after the second AZD1222 dose. The DNA for the CDR3 is TGTGCCAGCAGTCCCTCCATTATGGGGTACCAAGAGACCCAGTACTTC. Protein sequence: CASSPSIMGYQETQYF.